This T cell receptor (beta chain) was captured in a study of blood T cell repertoires in COVID-19. Study-wide context: The analysed material was cDNA or gDNA that came from T cells, B-cell-depleted T cells, or PBMCs.

The assay was immunoSEQ multiplex PCR, and TCRdb's table has in-frame clones only and misses some. Of more than 110,000 clones listed, approximately 84% are singletons. Trimming at V came to 5 bases and at J to 6 bases, leaving 9 bases not matched to a gene. Germline V lookup: CDR1 SGHNT, CDR2 YYREEE (reference sequence). The CDR3 is 14 amino acids. The chain links TRBV5-4 to TRBJ2-7, with 9 bases lining up with TRBD1. Sequencing was carried out using peripheral blood. This TCR was sampled from a woman in her fifties or sixties with acute or convalescent COVID-19. The CDR3 bases are TGTGCCAGCAGTCCGGACAGGGGCGCAGGCGAGCAGTACTTC. The encoded protein is CASSPDRGAGEQYF.